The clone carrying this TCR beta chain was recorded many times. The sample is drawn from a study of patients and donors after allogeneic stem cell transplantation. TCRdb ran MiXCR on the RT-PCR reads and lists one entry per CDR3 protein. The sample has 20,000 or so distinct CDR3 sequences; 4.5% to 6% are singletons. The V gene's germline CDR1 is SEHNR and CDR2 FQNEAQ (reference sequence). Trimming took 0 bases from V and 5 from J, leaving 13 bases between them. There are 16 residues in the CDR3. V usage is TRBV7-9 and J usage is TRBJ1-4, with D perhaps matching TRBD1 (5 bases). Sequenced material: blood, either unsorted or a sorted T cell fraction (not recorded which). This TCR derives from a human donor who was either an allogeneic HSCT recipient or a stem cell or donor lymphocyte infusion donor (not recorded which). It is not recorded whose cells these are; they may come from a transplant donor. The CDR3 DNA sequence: TGTGCCAGCAGCTTAGCGGGAGGGGCCGGAAATGAAAAACTGTTTTTT. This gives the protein CASSLAGGAGNEKLFF.